These 24 T cell receptor beta chains originate from one sample sequenced in a study of cytotoxic CD8 clonotypes in ibrutinib-treated CLL. Sequencing used immunoSEQ multiplex PCR; TCRdb keeps in-frame clones, though not all of them. Of approximately 120,000 clones detected, more than 55% appear once; the ten largest clones hold about 39%. The source was PBMCs, collected after 24 months of ibrutinib treatment. The receptors here all came from a human donor with chronic lymphocytic leukemia.

By share of the sample, this clone is large (0.1 to 1%). The J gene is TRBJ1-2, the V gene TRBV5-4; D is unresolved. Germline V gives CDR1 SGHNT, CDR2 YYREEE (reference sequence). This CDR3 is 12 amino acids long. The ends were cut back, 4 bases at V and 8 bases at J, with 12 bases in the middle. CDR3 sequence reads: CASSQDSEGYTF. The CDR3 nucleotides read TGTGCCAGCAGCCAAGATTCAGAAGGCTACACCTTC.

The rearrangement uses TRBV18 and TRBJ1-1, with D possibly being TRBD1 (6 bases). Trimming left V 5 bases short and J 4 bases short, with 14 bases between. CDR1 is KGHSH and CDR2 is LQKENI in the germline V gene. The CDR3 covers 14 residues. The chain's CDR3 is CASSLGARSTEAFF. The DNA for the CDR3 is TGTGCCAGCTCATTGGGGGCGAGATCCACTGAAGCTTTCTTT.

The chain combines TRBV5-1 with TRBJ2-3, with D hard to call. CDR1 and CDR2 (germline): SGHRS, YFSETQ. The CDR3 extends over 14 amino acids. V was trimmed by 1 base and J by 6 bases, leaving 12 bases between them. The CDR3 nucleotides read TGCGCCAGCAGCTTGAATCCAGTTCGGGATACGCAGTATTTT. Translated, it gives CASSLNPVRDTQYF.

There are a few counts of this clone. The CDR3 DNA reads as TGTGCCAGCAGTCGACAGGGTACCTACGAGCAGTACTTC. Its translation is CASSRQGTYEQYF. The chain uses TRBV2 and TRBJ2-7, with 7 bases fitting TRBD1. After removal of 5 bases from V and 2 bases from J, the junction contained 3 bases not matched to a gene. The CDR3 extends over 13 amino acids. Germline values: CDR1 SNHLY, CDR2 FYNNEI.

This chain uses TRBV29-1 with TRBJ2-2, with 9 bases aligning to TRBD1. Germline V CDR1 and CDR2: SQVTM, ANQGSEA. V was pared by 4 bases and J by 4 bases, with 4 bases of the junction left unmatched. The CDR3 spans 14 residues. The CDR3 here is CSVGRTGATGELFF. CDR3 bases: TGCAGCGTTGGGAGGACAGGGGCCACCGGGGAGCTGTTTTTT.

Regarding this clone: A read error may be the cause here, since a much bigger clone is one base away. The chain employs TRBV13 and TRBJ1-4; D is unresolved. Germline assignment: CDR1 PRHDT and CDR2 FYEKMQ (reference sequence). V lost 5 bases to trimming and J lost 6 bases, with 19 bases between them. The CDR3 has 16 residues. CDR3 sequence: CASSRAGGGEDEKLFF. CDR3 nucleotides: TGTGCCAGCAGCAGGGCAGGCGGTGGGGAAGATGAAAAACTGTTTTTT.

This clone was detected many times. The chain carries TRBV18 and TRBJ1-2, with D unclear. The CDR3 runs 18 residues. Germline CDR1 reads KGHSH; CDR2 reads LQKENI. The V and J ends lost 0 bases and 2 bases respectively, with 19 bases between them. The CDR3 loop is CASSPPVERGRENYGYTF. CDR3 bases: TGTGCCAGCTCACCACCGGTGGAGCGAGGGAGGGAGAACTATGGCTACACCTTC.

The table lists this clone with a few counts. The rearrangement joins TRBV6-5 to TRBJ1-1, with unresolved D. Germline values: CDR1 MNHEY, CDR2 SVGAGI. This CDR3 has 14 amino acids. The V gene lost 6 bases and the J gene lost 2 bases, with 13 bases spanning the gap. This CDR3 is CASRKTWRNTEAFF. The CDR3 nucleotides read TGTGCCAGCAGGAAAACATGGAGAAACACTGAAGCTTTCTTT.

This clone appeared a few times. The gene calls are TRBV7-2 and TRBJ1-5, with D possibly matching TRBD1 (5 bases). Germline CDR1 and CDR2: SGHTA and FQGNSA. The CDR3 sequence is 13 residues long. Trimming cost V 4 bases and J 4 bases, with 8 bases left between them. CDR3 in DNA: TGTGCCAGCAGCTCCGGGGCGAATCAGCCCCAGCATTTT. Its protein is CASSSGANQPQHF.

V is TRBV6-1 and J is TRBJ2-7; D might be TRBD1 (5 bases). V was pared by 9 bases and J by 0 bases, with 15 bases between. The CDR3 is 14 residues long. CDR1 and CDR2 from the germline V gene are MNHNS and SASEGT. CDR3 loop: CASYSQGRSYEQYF. CDR3 nucleotides: TGTGCCAGTTACTCTCAGGGTCGCTCCTACGAGCAGTACTTC.

The table lists this clone with a few counts. CDR3 region: CASGPPGQGVGENYGYTF. For the CDR3, the DNA is TGTGCTAGTGGTCCCCCGGGACAGGGAGTCGGAGAGAACTATGGCTACACCTTC. The chain recombines TRBV12-5 with TRBJ1-2, with TRBD1 matching 9 bases. CDR1 is LGHNT, CDR2 FRNRAP, per germline. The trim removed 5 bases at V and 2 bases at J, leaving 15 bases unmatched. The CDR3 consists of 18 residues.

A remark on this clone: Within the sample, other DNA sequences also encode this same CDR3. The gene calls are TRBV5-1 and TRBJ1-1; D uncertain. V was cut by 6 bases and J by 2 bases, with 14 bases left in between. Germline V gives CDR1 SGHRS, CDR2 YFSETQ. CDR3 size: 14 residues. CDR3 DNA sequence: TGCGCCAGCACCGTACAAGGCGCCAACACTGAAGCTTTCTTT. It yields the protein CASTVQGANTEAFF. Together with reference TRBV5-1 and TRBJ1-1, the CDR3 gives the full variable domain: KAGVTQTPRYLIKTRGQQVTLSCSPISGHRSVSWYQQTPGQGLQFLFEYFSETQRNKGNFPGRFSGRQFSNSRSEMNVSTLELGDSALYLCASTVQGANTEAFFGQGTRLTVV.

V gene TRBV5-1 combines with J gene TRBJ1-1; the D gene is possibly TRBD1 (5 bases). Germline V CDR1 and CDR2: SGHRS, YFSETQ. Between the trimmed V and J ends, which lost 0 bases and 4 bases, there was a span of 16 bases. The CDR3 extends over 16 amino acids. The CDR3 nucleotides are TGCGCCAGCAGCTTGGGGCTGGGCGGGGCAGGCACTGAAGCTTTCTTT. Translated, it gives CASSLGLGGAGTEAFF.

V and J are TRBV18 and TRBJ2-6, with 9 nucleotides matching TRBD1. Germline V gives CDR1 KGHSH, CDR2 LQKENI. The CDR3 is 17 residues long. Trimming cost V 5 bases and J 0 bases; bases outside gene matches: 5. The CDR3 protein is CASSSGTGNSGANVLTF. The CDR3 nucleotides are TGTGCCAGCTCATCCGGGACAGGGAACTCTGGGGCCAACGTCCTGACTTTC.

This clone was picked up a small number of times. The V gene is TRBV7-2, the J gene TRBJ2-7; TRBD2 matches at 10 bases. Looked up from germline, CDR1 is SGHTA and CDR2 is FQGNSA. This CDR3 is 14 amino acids long. Trimming cost V 7 bases and J 7 bases; bases outside gene matches: 10. This CDR3 reads CASKKASGGGEQYF. CDR3 DNA: TGTGCCAGCAAAAAGGCTAGCGGGGGTGGTGAGCAGTACTTC.

The chain combines TRBV7-8 with TRBJ1-2; D is possibly TRBD1 (5 bases). Germline values: CDR1 SGHVS, CDR2 FQNEAQ. This CDR3 has 13 amino acids. V shed 1 base and J shed 5 bases, with 8 bases lying between them. CDR3 nucleotide sequence: TGTGCCAGCAGCTTAGGGGGCGGGTATGGCTACACCTTC. This sequence encodes CASSLGGGYGYTF.

This clone has a handful of counts. The V and J genes are TRBV4-3 and TRBJ1-2; maybe TRBD1 (5 bases). Trimming removed 8 bases from V and 3 bases from J, with 19 bases in between. Germline-derived CDR1 and CDR2 are LGHNA and YSLEER. The CDR3 is 15 residues long. The CDR3 DNA reads as TGCGCCAGCCGAAAGGGGTTGGGTGGGGACTATGGCTACACCTTC. Its protein product is CASRKGLGGDYGYTF.

The V gene is TRBV2, the J gene TRBJ1-2; D not certain. There are 14 residues in the CDR3. Looked up from germline, CDR1 is SNHLY and CDR2 is FYNNEI. V was pared by 8 bases and J by 4 bases, with 17 bases between. The CDR3 sequence is CASRISPGPYGYTF. CDR3 nucleotides: TGTGCCAGCCGAATTTCTCCGGGTCCCTATGGCTACACCTTC.

The V call is TRBV18, the J call TRBJ2-3; TRBD2 matches 9 bases. The CDR3 consists of 12 residues. Germline V gene lookup returns CDR1 KGHSH and CDR2 LQKENI. V dropped 9 bases and J dropped 5; count of bases not matched to a gene: 3. CDR3 region: CASSSGEDTQYF. The DNA for the CDR3 is TGTGCCAGTTCTAGCGGGGAAGATACGCAGTATTTT.

The CDR3 here is CASSLTSGTRPGEQYF. In DNA form, the CDR3 reads TGTGCCAGCTCACTGACATCCGGGACTAGACCCGGGGAGCAGTACTTC. This chain joins TRBV18 and TRBJ2-7; 8 bases agree with TRBD2. Trimming at V came to 4 bases and at J to 7 bases, leaving 15 bases not matched to a gene. The CDR3 length is 16 residues. Per the germline V gene, CDR1 is KGHSH and CDR2 is LQKENI.

This clone has a handful of counts. The V and J genes are TRBV5-1 and TRBJ2-3; D remains ambiguous. CDR3 size: 13 residues. Trimming pared 0 bases from V and 10 bases from J, leaving 12 bases between. The germline gives CDR1 SGHRS, CDR2 YFSETQ. The CDR3 reads CASSLASAASQYF. The DNA for the CDR3 is TGCGCCAGCAGCTTGGCCTCAGCAGCATCGCAGTATTTT.

The chain links TRBV6-1 to TRBJ1-1; D is unclear. This CDR3 comprises 13 residues. V was trimmed by 6 bases and J by 4 bases, leaving 12 bases between them. The germline V gene has CDR1 MNHNS and CDR2 SASEGT. DNA for the CDR3: TGTGCCAGCAGCGGACTGCCGCGCACTGAAGCTTTCTTT. It specifies CASSGLPRTEAFF.

The chain uses TRBV19 and TRBJ1-4; D is possibly TRBD1 (5 bases). Per the germline V gene, CDR1 is LNHDA and CDR2 is SQIVND (reference sequence). The CDR3 consists of 15 residues. V gave up 1 base and J gave up 8 bases, with 14 bases separating them. The CDR3 region has the DNA TGTGCCAGTAGTATAGCCGCAGGGCCTGGAGAAAAACTGTTTTTT. As protein: CASSIAAGPGEKLFF.

The V and J genes are TRBV11-3 and TRBJ1-2; D remains unclear. V shed 4 bases and J shed 2 bases, with 5 bases lying between them. The CDR3 covers 12 residues. Per the germline V gene, CDR1 is SGHNT and CDR2 is YENEEA. Here the CDR3 DNA reads TGTGCCAGCAGCTATGACAACTATGGCTACACCTTC. This encodes CASSYDNYGYTF.